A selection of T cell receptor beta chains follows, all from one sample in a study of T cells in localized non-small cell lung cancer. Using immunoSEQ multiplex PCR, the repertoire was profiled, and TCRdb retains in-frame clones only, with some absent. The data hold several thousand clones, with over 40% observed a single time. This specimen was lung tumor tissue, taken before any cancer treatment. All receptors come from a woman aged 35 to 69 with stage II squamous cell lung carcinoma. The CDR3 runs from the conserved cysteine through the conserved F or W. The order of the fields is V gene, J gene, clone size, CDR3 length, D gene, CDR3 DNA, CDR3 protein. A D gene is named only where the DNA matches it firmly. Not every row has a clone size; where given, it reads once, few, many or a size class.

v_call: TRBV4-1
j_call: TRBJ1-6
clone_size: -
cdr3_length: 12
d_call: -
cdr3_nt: TGCGCCAGCAGCCAAGATTATCCACCCCTCCACTTT
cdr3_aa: CASSQDYPPLHF

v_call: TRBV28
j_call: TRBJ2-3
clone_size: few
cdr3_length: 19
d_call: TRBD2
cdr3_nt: TGTGCCAGCACCCTGAGGGGGGCCAGACTAGCGGGAGAGGTAGATACGCAGTATTTT
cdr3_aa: CASTLRGARLAGEVDTQYF

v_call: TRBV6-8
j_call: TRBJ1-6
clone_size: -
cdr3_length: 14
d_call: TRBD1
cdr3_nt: TGTGCCAGCGGAAACAGGGGAGAGAGTTCACCCCTCCACTTT
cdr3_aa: CASGNRGESSPLHF

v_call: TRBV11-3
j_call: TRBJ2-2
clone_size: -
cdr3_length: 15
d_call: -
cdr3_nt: TGTGCCAGCAGCTCTGGGGAGGGGGTCACCGGGGAGCTGTTTTTT
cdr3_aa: CASSSGEGVTGELFF

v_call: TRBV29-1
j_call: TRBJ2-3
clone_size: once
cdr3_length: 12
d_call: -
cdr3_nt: TGCAGCGTGAGAGCGGCTCGAGATACGCAGTATTTT
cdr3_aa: CSVRAARDTQYF

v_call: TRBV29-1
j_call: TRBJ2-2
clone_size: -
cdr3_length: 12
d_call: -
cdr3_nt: TGCAGCGTCACTGGCAACACCGGGGAGCTGTTTTTT
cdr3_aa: CSVTGNTGELFF

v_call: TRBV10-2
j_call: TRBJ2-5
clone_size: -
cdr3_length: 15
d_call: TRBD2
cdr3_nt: TGCGCCAGCAGTGAAGGACTAGCGGGTACAGAGACCCAGTACTTC
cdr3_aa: CASSEGLAGTETQYF

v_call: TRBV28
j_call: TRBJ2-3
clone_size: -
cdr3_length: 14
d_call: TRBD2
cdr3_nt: TGTGCCAGCAGTTTAGGGGGGGACGCAGATACGCAGTATTTT
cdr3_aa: CASSLGGDADTQYF

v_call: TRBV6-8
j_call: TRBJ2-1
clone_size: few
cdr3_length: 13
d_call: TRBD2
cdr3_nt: TGTGCCAGCAGTGACTCGAGCGGGATGGCGCAGTTCTTC
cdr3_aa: CASSDSSGMAQFF

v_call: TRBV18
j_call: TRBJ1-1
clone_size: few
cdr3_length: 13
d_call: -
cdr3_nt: TGTGCCAGCTCAAGGGCAGCGAACACTGAAGCTTTCTTT
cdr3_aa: CASSRAANTEAFF

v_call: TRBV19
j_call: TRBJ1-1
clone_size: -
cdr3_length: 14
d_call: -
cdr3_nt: TGTGCCAGTAGTATAGATCACATGAACACTGAAGCTTTCTTT
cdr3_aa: CASSIDHMNTEAFF

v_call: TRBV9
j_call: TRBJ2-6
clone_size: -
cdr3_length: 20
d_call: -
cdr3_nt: TGTGCCAGCAGCTCTTACCCCCCGGGTACTACTCTTCTCGGGGCCAACGTCCTGACTTTC
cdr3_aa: CASSSYPPGTTLLGANVLTF

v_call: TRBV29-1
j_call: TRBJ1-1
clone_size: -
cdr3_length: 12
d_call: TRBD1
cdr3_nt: TGCAGCGTTGAGGACAGGGGCACTGAAGCTTTCTTT
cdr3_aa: CSVEDRGTEAFF

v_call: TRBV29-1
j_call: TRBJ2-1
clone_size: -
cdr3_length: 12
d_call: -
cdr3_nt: TGCACCGTGGGGAAGAGTTACAATGAGCAGTTCTTC
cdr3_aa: CTVGKSYNEQFF

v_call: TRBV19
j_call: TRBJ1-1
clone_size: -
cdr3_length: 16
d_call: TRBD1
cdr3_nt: TGTGCCAGTAGCCTGGGACAGGTCAAGGTTTCGGGCGAAGCTTTCTTT
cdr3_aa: CASSLGQVKVSGEAFF

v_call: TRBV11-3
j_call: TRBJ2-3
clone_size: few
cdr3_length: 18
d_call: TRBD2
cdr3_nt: TGTGCCAGCAGCCCCTCCCTTGGTAGCGGGAGAGGTGCAGATACGCAGTATTTT
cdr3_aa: CASSPSLGSGRGADTQYF

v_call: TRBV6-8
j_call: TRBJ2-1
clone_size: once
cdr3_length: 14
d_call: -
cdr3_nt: TGTGCCAGCCAATCGGCAAGCTCCTACAATGAGCAGTTCTTC
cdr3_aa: CASQSASSYNEQFF

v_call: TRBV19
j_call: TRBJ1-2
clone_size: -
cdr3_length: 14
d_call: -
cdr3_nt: TGTGCCAGTAGTCCGGGACAAACGAAATATGGCTACACCTTC
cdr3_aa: CASSPGQTKYGYTF

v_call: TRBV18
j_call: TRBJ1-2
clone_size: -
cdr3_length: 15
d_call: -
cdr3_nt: TGTGCCAGCTCACCAGAAAAGGGCGGAAACTATGGCTACACCTTC
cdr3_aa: CASSPEKGGNYGYTF

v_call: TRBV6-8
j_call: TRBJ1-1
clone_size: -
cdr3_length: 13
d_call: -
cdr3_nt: TGTGCCAGCAGTGGTGGCGGGAACACTGAAGCTTTCTTT
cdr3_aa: CASSGGGNTEAFF

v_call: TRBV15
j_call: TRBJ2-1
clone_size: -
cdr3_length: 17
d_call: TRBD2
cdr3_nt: TGTGCCACCGCCGGGACTAGCGGGGGGATTACCTACAATGAGCAGTTCTTC
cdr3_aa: CATAGTSGGITYNEQFF

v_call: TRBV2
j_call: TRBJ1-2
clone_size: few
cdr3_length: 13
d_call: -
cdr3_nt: TGTGCCAGCAGTGGGGACGGGCTCTATGGCTACACCTTC
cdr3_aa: CASSGDGLYGYTF

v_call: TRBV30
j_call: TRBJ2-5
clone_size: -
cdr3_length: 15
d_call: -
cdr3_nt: TGTGCCTGGAGTGGGTCGGCAGGGTACCACCAGACCCAGTACTTC
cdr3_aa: CAWSGSAGYHQTQYF

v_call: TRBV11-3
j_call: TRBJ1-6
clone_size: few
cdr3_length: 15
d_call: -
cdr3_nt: TGTGCCAGCAGCTTAGAGGGAAGGAGTAATTCACCCCTCCACTTT
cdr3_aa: CASSLEGRSNSPLHF

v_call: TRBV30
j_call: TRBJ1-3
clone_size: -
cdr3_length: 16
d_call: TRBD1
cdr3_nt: TGTGCCTGGACTGAAACAGGGGGCTTTGCTGGAAACACCATATATTTT
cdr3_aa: CAWTETGGFAGNTIYF

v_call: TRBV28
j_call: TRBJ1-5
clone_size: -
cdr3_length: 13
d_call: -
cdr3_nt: TGTGCCAGCAGCCCACAAGCCCTTCAGCCCCAGCATTTT
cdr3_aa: CASSPQALQPQHF

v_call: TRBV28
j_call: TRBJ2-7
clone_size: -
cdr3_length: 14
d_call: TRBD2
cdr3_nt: TGTGCCAGCAGTTTCGCTAGCGGGAGGTACGAGCAGTACTTC
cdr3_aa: CASSFASGRYEQYF

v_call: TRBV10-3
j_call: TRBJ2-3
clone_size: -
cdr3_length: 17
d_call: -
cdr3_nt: TGTGCCATCAGTGAGTGGAGGACCCCGGCTATCACAGATACGCAGTATTTT
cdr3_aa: CAISEWRTPAITDTQYF

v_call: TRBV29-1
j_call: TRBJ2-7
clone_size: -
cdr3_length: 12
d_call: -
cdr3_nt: TGCAGCGTTGGCAGGGGCTCAAGCGAGCAGTACTTC
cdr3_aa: CSVGRGSSEQYF

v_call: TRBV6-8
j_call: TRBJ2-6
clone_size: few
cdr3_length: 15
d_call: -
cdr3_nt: TGTGCCAGCAGACTACAGGGCTCTGGGGCCAACGTCCTGACTTTC
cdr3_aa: CASRLQGSGANVLTF

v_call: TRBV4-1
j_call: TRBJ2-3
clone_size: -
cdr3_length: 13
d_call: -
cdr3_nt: TGCGCCAGCAGCCACCCCTCTACAGATACGCAGTATTTT
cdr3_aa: CASSHPSTDTQYF

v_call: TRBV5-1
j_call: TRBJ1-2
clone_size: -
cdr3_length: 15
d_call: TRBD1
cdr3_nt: TGCGCCAGCAGCTTGGAGGGACAGGGGGCGGGAGGCTACACCTTC
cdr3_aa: CASSLEGQGAGGYTF

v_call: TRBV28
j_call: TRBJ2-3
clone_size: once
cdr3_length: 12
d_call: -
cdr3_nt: TGTGCCAGCAGTTTAAGAGCAGATACGCAGTATTTT
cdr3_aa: CASSLRADTQYF

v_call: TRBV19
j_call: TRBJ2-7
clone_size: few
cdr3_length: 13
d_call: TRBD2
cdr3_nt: TGTGCCACCCGACTAGCGGGTAATTCGAAGCAGTACTTC
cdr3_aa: CATRLAGNSKQYF

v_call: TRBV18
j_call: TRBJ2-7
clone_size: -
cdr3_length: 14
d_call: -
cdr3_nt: TGTGCCAGCTCACCACTCAAGAGCTCCTACGAGCAGTACTTC
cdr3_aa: CASSPLKSSYEQYF

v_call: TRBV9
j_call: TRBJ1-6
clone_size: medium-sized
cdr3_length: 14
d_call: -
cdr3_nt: TGTGCCAGCAGTGATGCCTCAGCTAATTCACCCCTCCACTTT
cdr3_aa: CASSDASANSPLHF

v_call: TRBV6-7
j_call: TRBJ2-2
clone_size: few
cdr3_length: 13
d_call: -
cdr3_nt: TGTGCCAGCAGTGATCAGTACACCGGGGAGCTGTTTTTT
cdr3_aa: CASSDQYTGELFF

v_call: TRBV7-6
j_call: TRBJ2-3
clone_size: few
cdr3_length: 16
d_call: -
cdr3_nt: TGTGCCAGCAGCTTCGGCAGGGGACCAGGGACAGATACGCAGTATTTT
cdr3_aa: CASSFGRGPGTDTQYF

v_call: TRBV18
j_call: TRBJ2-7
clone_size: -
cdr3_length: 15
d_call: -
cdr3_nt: TGTGCCAGCTCACCACCCGAGGGAAGGGGCTACGAGCAGTACTTC
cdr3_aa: CASSPPEGRGYEQYF

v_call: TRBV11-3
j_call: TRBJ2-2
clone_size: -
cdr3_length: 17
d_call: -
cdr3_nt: TGTGCCAGCAGCTTGTTAAGATGGGGACAGAACACCGGGGAGCTGTTTTTT
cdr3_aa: CASSLLRWGQNTGELFF

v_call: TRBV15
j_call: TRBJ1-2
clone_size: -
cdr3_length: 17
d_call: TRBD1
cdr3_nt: TGTGCCACCAGCAGAGATGGGACAGGGCTCGAAGGCAATGGCTACACCTTC
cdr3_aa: CATSRDGTGLEGNGYTF

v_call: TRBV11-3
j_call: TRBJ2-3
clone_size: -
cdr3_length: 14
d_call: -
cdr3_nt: TGTGCCAGCAGCTTGATTCAGGGCAGAGATACGCAGTATTTT
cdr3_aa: CASSLIQGRDTQYF

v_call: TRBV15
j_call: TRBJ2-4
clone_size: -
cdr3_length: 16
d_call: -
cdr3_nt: TGTGCCACCAGCAGAGAATTAGGAGGGGTCAAAAACATTCAGTACTTC
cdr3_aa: CATSRELGGVKNIQYF

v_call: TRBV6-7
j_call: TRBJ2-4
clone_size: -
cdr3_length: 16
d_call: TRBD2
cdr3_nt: TGTGCCAGCAGCCTGCGGTGGGGGGGAGCCAAAAACATTCAGTACTTC
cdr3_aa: CASSLRWGGAKNIQYF

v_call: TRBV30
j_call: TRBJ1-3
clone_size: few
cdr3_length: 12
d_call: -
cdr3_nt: TGTGCCTGGAGTCAATCAGGAAACACCATATATTTT
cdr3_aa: CAWSQSGNTIYF

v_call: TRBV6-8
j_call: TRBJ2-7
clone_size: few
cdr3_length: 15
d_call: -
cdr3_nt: TGTGCCAGCAGGGTATACACAGGAACCTCCTACGAGCAGTACTTC
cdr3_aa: CASRVYTGTSYEQYF

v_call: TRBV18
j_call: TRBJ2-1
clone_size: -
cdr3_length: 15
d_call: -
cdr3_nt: TGTGCCAGCTCTTATTCTGGCGGTTCCCAGGGGGAGCAGTTCTTC
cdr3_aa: CASSYSGGSQGEQFF

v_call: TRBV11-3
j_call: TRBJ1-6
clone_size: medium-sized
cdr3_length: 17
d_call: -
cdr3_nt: TGTGCCAGCAGCTTGTTCCTCTCTCCCTCCTATAATTCACCCCTCCACTTT
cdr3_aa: CASSLFLSPSYNSPLHF

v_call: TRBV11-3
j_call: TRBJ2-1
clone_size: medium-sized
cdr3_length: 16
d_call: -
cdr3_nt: TGTGCCAGCCCTCCCGAAGCGGCCGGAGCTTACAATGAGCAGTTCTTC
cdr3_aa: CASPPEAAGAYNEQFF

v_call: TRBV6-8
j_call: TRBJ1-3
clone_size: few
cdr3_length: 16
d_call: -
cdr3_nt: TGTGCCAGCAGTTACTCCCGCGCAGGGACTGGAAACACCATATATTTT
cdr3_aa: CASSYSRAGTGNTIYF

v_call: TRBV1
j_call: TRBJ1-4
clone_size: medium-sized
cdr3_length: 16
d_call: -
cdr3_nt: TGCGCCAGCAGCCAAGGGGGGACAGCGGTAAATGAAAAACTGTTTTTT
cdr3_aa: CASSQGGTAVNEKLFF

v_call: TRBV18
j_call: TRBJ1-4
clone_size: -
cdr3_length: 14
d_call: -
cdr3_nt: TGTGCCAGCTCACCACCGACAGTTAGTGAAAAACTGTTTTTT
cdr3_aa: CASSPPTVSEKLFF

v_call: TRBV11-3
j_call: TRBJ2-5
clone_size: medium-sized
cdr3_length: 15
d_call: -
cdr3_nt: TGTGCCAGCAGCTTAGAGGCTACCGGCAGGGAGACCCAGTACTTC
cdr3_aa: CASSLEATGRETQYF

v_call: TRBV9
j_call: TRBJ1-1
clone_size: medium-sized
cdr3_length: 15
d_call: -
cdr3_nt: TGTGCCAGCAGTGAGTTTTCGGGGAATCGCCTCATGGCTTTCTTT
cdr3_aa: CASSEFSGNRLMAFF

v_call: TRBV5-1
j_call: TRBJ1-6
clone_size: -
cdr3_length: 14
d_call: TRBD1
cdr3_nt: TGCGCCAGCAGCTCGACAGGGAATAATTCACCCCTCCACTTT
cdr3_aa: CASSSTGNNSPLHF

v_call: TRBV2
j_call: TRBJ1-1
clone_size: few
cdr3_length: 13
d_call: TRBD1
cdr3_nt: TGTGCCAGCCAGGGACAGAAGAACACTGAAGCTTTCTTT
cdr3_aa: CASQGQKNTEAFF

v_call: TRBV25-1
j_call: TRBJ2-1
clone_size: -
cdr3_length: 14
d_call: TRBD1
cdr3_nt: TGTGCCAGCAGTGATCAGGGACAGGGGACTGAGCAGTTCTTC
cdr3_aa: CASSDQGQGTEQFF

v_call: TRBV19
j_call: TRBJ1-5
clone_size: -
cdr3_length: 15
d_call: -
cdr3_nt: TGTGCCAGTAGTGCCGGTAGGGGCGGCAATCAGCCCCAGCATTTT
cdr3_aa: CASSAGRGGNQPQHF

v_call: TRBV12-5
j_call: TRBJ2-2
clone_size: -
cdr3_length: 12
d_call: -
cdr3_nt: TGTGCTAGTGGTTCCCGATCCGGGGAGCTGTTTTTT
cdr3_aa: CASGSRSGELFF